This T cell receptor (beta chain) was captured in a study of blood T cell repertoires in COVID-19. Cohort placement rested on clinical history that participants reported themselves. Assay: immunoSEQ multiplex PCR; the TCRdb copy retains only in-frame clones and omits some. There are some 270,000 clones in the sample; around 93% occur only once, and approximately 2.7% lies in the top ten. This CDR3 has 13 amino acids. CDR1 is SNHLY and CDR2 is FYNNEI in the germline V gene. Losses at the gene ends were 10 bases for V and 4 bases for J; bases not matched to a gene: 6. This chain uses TRBV2 with TRBJ1-3, with TRBD1 identical over 8 bases. Sequenced sample: PBMCs or T cells enriched from blood (not recorded which). This TCR was sampled from a man aged 35 to 55 who had been exposed to COVID-19. The CDR3 loop reads CATKDREGNTIYF. The CDR3 DNA follows: TGTGCCACCAAGGACAGGGAGGGAAACACCATATATTTT.